One sample yielded the 6 T cell receptor beta chains listed below, sequenced in a study of molecular identifiers for immune sequencing clone quantification. TCRdb processed the PCR reads anew with MiXCR; each CDR3 protein has one entry. The data show 60,000 to 70,000 distinct CDR3 sequences, under 20% seen once. Sequenced sample: naive CD8+ T cells from blood, with Jurkat cell RNA spiked in. Regarding subset: FACS-sorted CD8+CD4-CCR7+CD45RA+ naive T cells. These receptors came from a human donor in good health. Some libraries in this study had Jurkat cell RNA spiked in.

This clonotype was found many times. The chain joins TRBV4-1 to TRBJ2-3; 10 bases are shared with TRBD2. The CDR3 loop spans 16 amino acids. V trimming: 2 bases; J trimming: 5 bases; junction bases outside the gene matches: 7. CDR1 is MGHRA, CDR2 YSYEKL, per germline. Here the CDR3 reads CASSQQTSGRGDTQYF. In nucleotides, the CDR3 is TGCGCCAGCAGCCAACAGACTAGCGGGCGTGGAGATACGCAGTATTTT.

The chain couples TRBV3-1 to TRBJ2-3, with a tentative D call TRBD2 (5 bases). Trimming took 0 bases from V and 3 from J, leaving 7 bases between them. CDR1 is LGHDT and CDR2 is YNNKEL in the germline V gene (reference sequence). This CDR3 spans 14 amino acids. This chain's CDR3 is CASSQERATDTQYF. The CDR3 DNA follows: TGTGCCAGCAGCCAAGAGAGGGCAACAGATACGCAGTATTTT.

A few counts support this clonotype. The V and J genes are TRBV5-8 and TRBJ1-1; D unclear. The CDR3 extends over 13 amino acids. Trimming took off 4 bases at V and 1 base at J, with 8 bases between the two ends. Germline loops: CDR1 SGHTS, CDR2 YDEGEE. In DNA, the CDR3 is TGTGCCAGCAGCGTCTACAGGAACACTGAAGCTTTCTTT. Translated: CASSVYRNTEAFF. The variable domain in full, with the rest retrieved from reference TRBV5-8 and TRBJ1-1, is EAGVTQSPTHLIKTRGQQATLRCSPISGHTSVYWYQQALGLGLQFLLWYDEGEERNRGNFPPRFSGRQFPNYSSELNVNALELEDSALYLCASSVYRNTEAFFGQGTRLTVV.

This clonotype was seen ten or more times. The chain is built from TRBV7-9 and TRBJ2-5, with D tentatively TRBD2 (5 bases). V was shortened by 5 bases and J by 1 base, with 17 bases between the two germline ends. The CDR3 spans 16 residues. Germline CDR1 is SEHNR and CDR2 is FQNEAQ (reference sequence). In nucleotides, the CDR3 is TGTGCCAGCAGCAAACTGCGGAACGGGATCCAAGAGACCCAGTACTTC. It codes for CASSKLRNGIQETQYF.

This clonotype was counted at least ten times. The chain employs TRBV6-5 and TRBJ1-1; D gene ambiguous. The CDR3 has 12 amino acids. The V and J ends lost 6 bases and 6 bases respectively, with 11 bases between them. Germline V lookup: CDR1 MNHEY, CDR2 SVGAGI. CDR3 in amino acids: CASSWPGSEAFF. The CDR3, as DNA: TGTGCCAGCAGCTGGCCCGGATCTGAAGCTTTCTTT.

This clonotype has just one count. This sequence may be a read error, since a much larger clone differs from it by one base. This chain links TRBV24-1 with TRBJ2-7; D may correspond to TRBD1 or TRBD2 (5 bases each). Trimming took off 11 bases at V and 0 bases at J, with 16 bases between the two ends. Germline CDR1 and CDR2: KGHDR and SFDVKD. The CDR3 runs 14 residues. In DNA, the CDR3 is TGTGCCAGCGCCCCGGGACCCCGCTCCTACGAGCAGTACTTC. Translated, it gives CASAPGPRSYEQYF.